The 20 T cell receptor beta chains below were found in one sample sequenced in a study of a mutant IDH1 vaccine in newly diagnosed glioma. Time point meaning: week 35, safety follow-up. Doses of 300 ug of mutant IDH1 20-mer peptide were given with topical imiquimod. Sequencing used immunoSEQ multiplex PCR; TCRdb keeps in-frame clones, though not all of them. The sample records around 60,000 clones, 80% to 90% being singletons. For these TCRs, the target antigens are not known. Specimen: PBMCs, collected from a glioma patient whose treatment included an IDH1 peptide vaccine. These TCRs come from a man in his forties or fifties with glioma.

The chain has TRBV10-3 and TRBJ1-5, with D possibly being TRBD1 (6 bases). The germline CDR1 and CDR2 sequences are ENHRY and SYGVKD. CDR3 length equals 14 residues. V was shortened by 7 bases and J by 6 bases, with 16 bases between the two germline ends. CDR3 in DNA: TGTGCCATCAACCCAGGGGATTGGGCTCAGCCCCAGCATTTT. It translates to CAINPGDWAQPQHF.

This clone was counted a single time. This rearrangement joins TRBV11-2 to TRBJ2-1; possible D gene TRBD2, 6 bases. The CDR3 is 16 amino acids. With 3 bases removed from V and 0 bases from J, the gap between germline ends came to 12 bases. Per germline, CDR1 SGHAT and CDR2 FQNNGV. This CDR3 reads CASSFEAGSSYNEQFF. Here the CDR3 DNA reads TGTGCCAGCAGCTTCGAGGCGGGAAGCTCCTACAATGAGCAGTTCTTC.

This CDR3 reads CASRRLLQETQYF. In DNA form, the CDR3 reads TGTGCCAGCAGGAGGCTTCTCCAAGAGACCCAGTACTTC. The V gene is TRBV28, the J gene TRBJ2-5; D unclear. CDR3 length equals 13 residues. Trimming stripped 6 bases from V and 1 base from J, with 9 bases between. Germline lookup yields CDR1 MDHEN and CDR2 SYDVKM.

V usage is TRBV9 and J usage is TRBJ1-5; 9 nucleotides align to TRBD1. Germline CDR1 reads SGDLS; CDR2 reads YYNGEE. The CDR3 spans 17 residues. V trimming: 4 bases; J trimming: 0 bases; junction bases outside the gene matches: 8. The CDR3, as DNA: TGTGCCAGCAGCCCCACAGGGGGCCCCTATAGCAATCAGCCCCAGCATTTT. This encodes CASSPTGGPYSNQPQHF.

The genes are TRBV28 and TRBJ2-2; 7 bases map to TRBD2. This CDR3 has 16 amino acids. Per the germline V gene, CDR1 is MDHEN and CDR2 is SYDVKM. The V and J ends lost 1 base and 3 bases, in that order; junction bases with no gene match: 5. CDR3 sequence reads: CASSLFGGRHTGELFF. The CDR3 coding sequence is TGTGCCAGCAGTTTATTCGGCGGGAGACACACCGGGGAGCTGTTTTTT.

This clone was seen only once. CDR3 region: CVERGGLQETQYF. The CDR3, as DNA: TGTGTTGAGCGGGGGGGCCTCCAAGAGACCCAGTACTTC. The V gene is TRBV7-9, the J gene TRBJ2-5; TRBD2 agrees at 10 bases. The germline V gene has CDR1 SEHNR and CDR2 FQNEAQ (reference sequence). The CDR3 runs 13 residues. Full variable domain (missing parts from reference TRBV7-9 and TRBJ2-5): DTGVSQNPRHKITKRGQNVTFRCDPISEHNRLYWYRQTLGQGPEFLTYFQNEAQLEKSRLLSDRFSAERPKGSFSTLEIQRTEQGDSAMYLCVERGGLQETQYFGPGTRLLVL.

The chain is built from TRBV7-9 and TRBJ1-5; no clear D gene. CDR1 SEHNR and CDR2 FQNEAQ come from the germline V gene (reference sequence). V was pared by 4 bases and J by 0 bases, with 16 bases between. This CDR3 region has 17 residues. The DNA for the CDR3 is TGTGCCAGCAGCTACCCGTGGTGTTTCTATAGCAATCAGCCCCAGCATTTT. The encoded protein is CASSYPWCFYSNQPQHF.

Concerning this clone: At one end the junction does not follow the germline gene, possibly because of a read error. This sample includes further DNA sequences coding for the same CDR3. The chain combines TRBV6-6 with TRBJ2-2; 8 positions match TRBD1. The germline CDR1 and CDR2 sequences are MNHNY and SVGAGI (reference sequence). This CDR3 has 16 amino acids. CDR3 in amino acids: CASRKIRDRYTGELFF. The CDR3 bases are TGTGCCAGCAGGAAAATTCGGGACAGGTACACTGGGGAGCTGTTTTTT.

The chain couples TRBV11-3 to TRBJ2-2, with 11 bases identical to TRBD1. Germline values: CDR1 SGHNT, CDR2 YENEEA. This CDR3 is built from 17 residues. With 2 bases clipped from V and 4 bases from J, the junction kept 6 bases outside the gene matches. The CDR3 coding sequence is TGTGCCAGCAGCTTACAAATCGGGACAGGGGGCACCGGGGAGCTGTTTTTT. This translates into CASSLQIGTGGTGELFF.

This clone was counted only a few times. The chain links TRBV4-2 to TRBJ1-6, with D uncertain. The CDR3 totals 14 residues. Trimming pared 0 bases from V and 10 bases from J, leaving 10 bases between. CDR1 and CDR2 (germline): LGHNA, YNFKEQ. This chain's CDR3 is CASSQDADWSPLHF. The CDR3, as DNA: TGTGCCAGCAGCCAAGACGCAGACTGGTCACCCCTCCACTTT.

CDR3 sequence reads: CASSLVQGGTYEQYF. The CDR3 DNA follows: TGTGCCAGCAGCTTAGTCCAAGGGGGCACCTACGAGCAGTACTTC. V gene TRBV11-2 combines with J gene TRBJ2-7; TRBD1 matches 7 bases. CDR1 and CDR2 from the germline V gene are SGHAT and FQNNGV. The CDR3 has 15 amino acids. The V gene end was trimmed by 1 base and the J gene end by 2 bases; junction bases not matched to a gene: 5.

V is TRBV14 and J is TRBJ2-5, with D tentatively TRBD2 (6 bases). The end of the DNA is better explained by TRBJ2-7, so the J call may be wrong. Germline-derived CDR1 and CDR2 are SGHDN and FVKESK. The CDR3 has 14 amino acids. CDR3 loop: CASSRRETAYEQYF. The DNA for the CDR3 is TGTGCCAGCAGCCGACGGGAGACAGCCTACGAGCAGTACTTC.

The rearrangement joins TRBV28 to TRBJ2-1; TRBD2 agrees at 8 bases. Germline assignment: CDR1 MDHEN and CDR2 SYDVKM. Trimming took 5 bases from V and 3 from J; bases not matched to a gene: 12. CDR3 size: 17 residues. CDR3 nucleotides: TGTGCCAGCAGTCTCCATACCGGGACTAGTAACTACAATGAGCAGTTCTTC. As protein: CASSLHTGTSNYNEQFF.

V is TRBV9 and J is TRBJ2-7; no clear D gene. This CDR3 is 14 amino acids long. Germline V lookup: CDR1 SGDLS, CDR2 YYNGEE. Trimming took 0 bases from V and 3 from J, leaving 10 bases between them. CDR3 loop: CASSVAWSDYEQYF. The DNA for the CDR3 is TGTGCCAGCAGCGTAGCTTGGTCGGACTACGAGCAGTACTTC.

The chain has TRBV30 and TRBJ1-4; the D gene is possibly TRBD1 (5 bases). The CDR3 spans 13 residues. Per germline, CDR1 GTSNPN and CDR2 SVGIG (reference sequence). The germline V and J ends were trimmed by 8 bases and 3 bases, with 13 bases remaining between them. The CDR3 nucleotides read TGTGCCGGCTCAGGGTTAGCTAATGAAAAACTGTTTTTT. Translating it yields CAGSGLANEKLFF.

This clone was observed a single time. This chain links TRBV4-2 with TRBJ2-1; the match to TRBD2 covers 16 bases. V lost 0 bases to trimming and J lost 2 bases; unmatched junction nucleotides: 4. This CDR3 spans 19 amino acids. The germline V gene encodes CDR1 LGHNA and CDR2 YNFKEQ. The CDR3 is CASSQEGTSGGVPYNEQFF. The CDR3 DNA reads as TGTGCCAGCAGCCAAGAGGGGACTAGCGGGGGGGTCCCCTACAATGAGCAGTTCTTC.

The V call is TRBV19, the J call TRBJ1-5, with D tentatively TRBD1 (5 bases). Per germline, CDR1 LNHDA and CDR2 SQIVND (reference sequence). The CDR3 spans 14 residues. V was clipped by 2 bases and J by 4 bases, with 9 bases between them. The CDR3: CASSIMGENQPQHF. Written as DNA, the CDR3 is TGTGCCAGTAGTATAATGGGGGAAAATCAGCCCCAGCATTTT.

The chain joins TRBV5-8 to TRBJ2-1, with TRBD1 matching over 9 bases. Germline-derived CDR1 and CDR2 are SGHTS and YDEGEE. This CDR3 comprises 16 residues. The V gene end was trimmed by 4 bases and the J gene end by 3 bases; junction bases not matched to a gene: 8. The CDR3 DNA reads TGTGCCAGCAGCACTTTAGACAGGGGGAGCTACAATGAGCAGTTCTTC. Translating it yields CASSTLDRGSYNEQFF.

The chain combines TRBV27 with TRBJ2-2; 12 nucleotides agree with TRBD2. V shed 6 bases and J 0 bases; nucleotides not matched to a gene: 11. Germline CDR1 is MNHEY and CDR2 is SMNVEV (reference sequence). This CDR3 comprises 19 residues. This CDR3 is CASSLRLAGVFANTGELFF. CDR3 in DNA: TGTGCCAGCAGCCTAAGACTAGCGGGGGTGTTCGCGAACACCGGGGAGCTGTTTTTT.

The rearrangement uses TRBV18 and TRBJ2-5, with D perhaps TRBD1 (6 bases). Germline CDR1 is KGHSH and CDR2 is LQKENI. This CDR3 region has 15 residues. V lost 2 bases and J lost 5, with 15 bases in between. The CDR3 loop is CASSPEVERGETQYF. The CDR3 nucleotides are TGTGCCAGCTCACCAGAGGTGGAAAGGGGGGAGACCCAGTACTTC.